These 19 T cell receptor beta chains share one sample of origin, sequenced in a study of breast tumors, draining lymph nodes, adjacent tissues. MiXCR, applied by TCRdb to the multiplex PCR reads, yields one record per CDR3 protein. Of 25,000 or so distinct CDR3 sequences listed, over 60% were seen once; the top ten hold about 22%. The sample comprised tumor-adjacent breast tissue. The origin of the receptors is a female donor with breast cancer. Some clones in this sample may be carry-over from other donors' samples.

This chain uses TRBV7-9 with TRBJ1-5; D is unresolved. Germline CDR1 SEHNR, CDR2 FQNEAQ (reference sequence). CDR3 length: 15 residues. Trimming took 1 base from V and 2 from J, leaving 9 bases between them. Here the CDR3 reads CASSLEGPGNQPQHF. The CDR3, as DNA: TGTGCCAGCAGCTTAGAAGGGCCGGGCAATCAGCCCCAGCATTTT.

This clonotype was found once. The CDR3 here is CASSGDRAYFSGANVLTF. The CDR3 nucleotides read TGTGCCAGCAGCGGGGACAGGGCCTATTTCTCTGGGGCCAACGTCCTGACTTTC. This chain joins TRBV6-6 and TRBJ2-6, with 9 bases identical to TRBD1. With 6 bases clipped from V and 0 bases from J, the junction kept 9 bases outside the gene matches. The CDR3 spans 18 residues. Germline CDR1 reads MNHNY; CDR2 reads SVGAGI (reference sequence).

The chain's CDR3 is CSAGREGLSNQPQHF. In DNA, the CDR3 is TGCAGTGCCGGAAGAGAGGGACTGAGCAATCAGCCCCAGCATTTT. The chain joins TRBV20-1 to TRBJ1-5, with D perhaps TRBD1 (5 bases). Trimming shortened V by 6 bases and J by 1 base, and 16 bases separated the two germline ends. In germline, CDR1 is DFQATT, CDR2 SNEGSKA (reference sequence). CDR3 length: 15 amino acids.

This chain uses TRBV7-2 with TRBJ1-2; D is unclear. Germline CDR1 reads SGHTA; CDR2 reads FQGNSA. V shed 1 base and J shed 0 bases, with 12 bases lying between them. This CDR3 is built from 16 residues. This CDR3 reads CASSLVAKETNYGYTF. The CDR3 coding sequence is TGTGCCAGCAGCTTAGTGGCCAAAGAAACTAACTATGGCTACACCTTC. Full variable domain (rest looked up from reference TRBV7-2 and TRBJ1-2): GAGVSQSPSNKVTEKGKDVELRCDPISGHTALYWYRQSLGQGLEFLIYFQGNSAPDKSGLPSDRFSAERTGGSVSTLTIQRTQQEDSAVYLCASSLVAKETNYGYTFGSGTRLTVV.

V is TRBV6-2 or TRBV6-3 and J is TRBJ2-1; 9 bases line up with TRBD2. This CDR3 region has 14 residues. CDR1 and CDR2 from the germline V gene are MNHEY and SVGEGT. V was clipped by 9 bases and J by 9 bases; unmatched bases: 12. The CDR3 spells CASRLAGGPSEQFF. The CDR3 nucleotides read TGTGCCAGTAGGTTGGCGGGAGGGCCTAGTGAGCAGTTCTTC.

This clonotype is categorized as medium-sized. The chain recombines TRBV7-3 with TRBJ2-1; D is perhaps TRBD2 (5 bases). Germline CDR1 is SGHTA and CDR2 is FQGTGA. CDR3 length equals 15 residues. V was cut by 1 base and J by 0 bases, with 7 bases left in between. The DNA for the CDR3 is TGTGCCAGCAGCTTAAAAGGGAGCTCCTACAATGAGCAGTTCTTC. Protein sequence: CASSLKGSSYNEQFF.

The chain employs TRBV7-9 and TRBJ2-3; D may match TRBD1 or TRBD2 (5 bases each). Germline CDR1 and CDR2: SEHNR and FQNEAQ (reference sequence). The CDR3 loop spans 13 amino acids. Trimming cost V 5 bases and J 6 bases, with 12 bases left between them. CDR3 nucleotides: TGTGCCAGCAGCCCCAGGGACCGGGATACGCAGTATTTT. Protein product: CASSPRDRDTQYF.

The rearrangement joins TRBV20-1 to TRBJ1-2, with unresolved D. V lost 6 bases to trimming and J lost 2 bases, with 16 bases between them. The CDR3 is 14 amino acids. Looked up from germline, CDR1 is DFQATT and CDR2 is SNEGSKA (reference sequence). This chain's CDR3 is CSAIQGGSNYGYTF. CDR3 DNA: TGCAGTGCAATTCAAGGTGGCAGCAACTATGGCTACACCTTC.

This chain connects TRBV24-1 to TRBJ1-5; the D gene is possibly TRBD1 (6 bases). This CDR3 is 14 amino acids long. The germline V gene has CDR1 KGHDR and CDR2 SFDVKD. Trimming left V 5 bases short and J 3 bases short, with 10 bases between. CDR3 loop: CATSANRVNQPQHF. CDR3 nucleotides: TGTGCCACCAGTGCAAACAGGGTCAATCAGCCCCAGCATTTT.

The V gene is TRBV19, the J gene TRBJ2-3, with D tentatively TRBD1 (5 bases). The CDR3 extends over 13 amino acids. Germline CDR1 LNHDA, CDR2 SQIVND (reference sequence). V was clipped by 7 bases and J by 5 bases, with 13 bases between them. Here the CDR3 DNA reads TGTGCCAGTACCTCTAAACAGGAAGATACGCAGTATTTT. Residues: CASTSKQEDTQYF. Full variable domain (rest looked up from reference TRBV19 and TRBJ2-3): DGGITQSPKYLFRKEGQNVTLSCEQNLNHDAMYWYRQDPGQGLRLIYYSQIVNDFQKGDIAEGYSVSREKKESFPLTVTSAQKNPTAFYLCASTSKQEDTQYFGPGTRLTVL.

This clonotype rates as medium-sized. V and J are TRBV20-1 and TRBJ1-5; unclear D gene. The CDR3 runs 15 residues. The V gene's germline CDR1 is DFQATT and CDR2 SNEGSKA (reference sequence). V lost 0 bases, J lost 4 bases, and 13 bases lay in between. Here the CDR3 reads CSARDLYSVNQPQHF. The CDR3 nucleotides read TGCAGTGCTAGAGATCTTTATTCGGTAAATCAGCCCCAGCATTTT.

The V call is TRBV19, the J call TRBJ2-7; D is ambiguous. The germline V gene encodes CDR1 LNHDA and CDR2 SQIVND (reference sequence). This CDR3 is built from 14 residues. Trimming stripped 0 bases from V and 0 bases from J, with 6 bases between. The CDR3 is CASSIERFSYEQYF. CDR3 sequence (DNA): TGTGCCAGTAGTATAGAGCGGTTCTCCTACGAGCAGTACTTC.

The V gene is TRBV25-1, the J gene TRBJ1-3, with D possibly being TRBD1 (5 bases). Germline-derived CDR1 and CDR2 are MGHDK and SYGVNS. The CDR3 covers 15 residues. Between the trimmed V and J ends, which lost 6 bases and 1 base, there was a span of 13 bases. The CDR3: CASSSYGGSGNTIYF. As DNA, the CDR3 is TGTGCCAGCAGCTCATACGGGGGTTCTGGAAACACCATATATTTT. The complete variable domain, with remaining parts taken from reference TRBV25-1 and TRBJ1-3, reads EADIYQTPRYLVIGTGKKITLECSQTMGHDKMYWYQQDPGMELHLIHYSYGVNSTEKGDLSSESTVSRIRTEHFPLTLESARPSHTSQYLCASSSYGGSGNTIYFGEGSWLTVV.

Judged by abundance, this clonotype is medium-sized. The chain links TRBV15 to TRBJ2-3; possibly TRBD1 for D (6 bases). Germline-derived CDR1 and CDR2 are LNHNV and YYDKDF (reference sequence). The CDR3 is 16 amino acids. V lost 3 bases, J lost 6 bases, and 19 bases lay in between. For the CDR3, the DNA is TGTGCCACCAGCAGTGAAAAGGACAGAACATGGGATACGCAGTATTTT. It is translated as CATSSEKDRTWDTQYF.

The chain couples TRBV3-1 to TRBJ2-7; weak D call: TRBD1 (6 bases). Germline V CDR1 and CDR2: LGHDT, YNNKEL (reference sequence). The CDR3 has 15 residues. Trimming removed 4 bases from V and 3 bases from J, with 16 bases in between. CDR3 in amino acids: CASSPEGGLDYEQYF. The CDR3, as DNA: TGTGCCAGCAGCCCAGAAGGGGGTCTAGACTACGAGCAGTACTTC.

The rearrangement joins TRBV7-8 to TRBJ1-6; maybe TRBD1 (6 bases). Germline V gene sequence: CDR1 SGHVS, CDR2 FQNEAQ. The CDR3 consists of 16 residues. V was clipped by 3 bases and J by 0 bases, with 9 bases between them. CDR3 loop: CASSFDRSSYNSPLHF. CDR3 coding DNA: TGTGCCAGCAGCTTTGACAGGAGCTCCTATAATTCACCCCTCCACTTT.

The chain combines TRBV7-9 with TRBJ2-3, with D perhaps matching TRBD1 (6 bases). The CDR3 has 16 amino acids. Germline assignment: CDR1 SEHNR and CDR2 FQNEAQ (reference sequence). V lost 5 bases, J lost 3 bases, and 18 bases lay in between. As DNA, the CDR3 is TGTGCCAGCAGCGTGCAACAGGGTTTTCGTACAGATACGCAGTATTTT. Its translation: CASSVQQGFRTDTQYF.

The rearrangement joins TRBV28 to TRBJ2-1, with 14 bases aligning to TRBD2. The CDR3 consists of 15 residues. After removal of 5 bases from V and 8 bases from J, the junction contained 5 bases not matched to a gene. The germline CDR1 and CDR2 sequences are MDHEN and SYDVKM. CDR3 bases: TGTGCCAGCAGTCCCCCGACTAGCGGGAGGGATGAGCAGTTCTTC. It encodes CASSPPTSGRDEQFF.

This clonotype was seen many times. J is TRBJ2-1 and V is TRBV27; perhaps TRBD2 as D (6 bases). CDR3 size: 15 residues. Germline CDR1 MNHEY, CDR2 SMNVEV (reference sequence). V was clipped by 4 bases and J by 7 bases, with 17 bases between them. CDR3 loop: CASSWGVFATNEQFF. In nucleotides, the CDR3 is TGTGCCAGCAGTTGGGGGGTTTTCGCAACGAATGAGCAGTTCTTC.